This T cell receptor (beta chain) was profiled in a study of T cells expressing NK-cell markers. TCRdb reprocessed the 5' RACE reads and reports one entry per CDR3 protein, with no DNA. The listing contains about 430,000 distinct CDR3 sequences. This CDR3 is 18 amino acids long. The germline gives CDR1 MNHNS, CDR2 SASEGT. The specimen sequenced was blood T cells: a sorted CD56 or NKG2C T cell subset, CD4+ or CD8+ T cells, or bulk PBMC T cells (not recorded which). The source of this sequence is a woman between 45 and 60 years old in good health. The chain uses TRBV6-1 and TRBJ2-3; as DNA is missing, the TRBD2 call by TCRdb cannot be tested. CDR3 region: CASMGWLAGSSSTDTQYF.